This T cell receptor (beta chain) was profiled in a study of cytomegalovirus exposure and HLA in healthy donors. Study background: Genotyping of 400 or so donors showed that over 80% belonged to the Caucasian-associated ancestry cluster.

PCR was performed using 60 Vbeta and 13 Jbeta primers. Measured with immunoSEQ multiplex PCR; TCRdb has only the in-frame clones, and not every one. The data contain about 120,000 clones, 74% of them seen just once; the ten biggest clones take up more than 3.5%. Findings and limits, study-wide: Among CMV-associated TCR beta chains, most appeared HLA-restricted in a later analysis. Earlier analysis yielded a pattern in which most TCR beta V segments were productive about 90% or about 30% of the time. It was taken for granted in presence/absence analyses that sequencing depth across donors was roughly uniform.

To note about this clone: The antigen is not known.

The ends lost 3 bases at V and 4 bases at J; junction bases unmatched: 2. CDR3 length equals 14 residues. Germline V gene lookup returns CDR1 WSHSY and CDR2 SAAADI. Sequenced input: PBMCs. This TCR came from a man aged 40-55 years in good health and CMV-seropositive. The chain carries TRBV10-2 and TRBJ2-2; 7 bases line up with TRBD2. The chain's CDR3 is CASSDREGTGELFF. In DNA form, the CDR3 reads TGCGCCAGCAGTGATAGGGAGGGCACCGGGGAGCTGTTTTTT.